This is a list of T cell receptor beta chains from one sample in a study of T cells in Graves' hyperthyroidism and ophthalmopathy. TCRdb ran MiXCR on the multiplex PCR reads and lists one entry per CDR3 protein. In the table there are 470,000 or so distinct CDR3 sequences, more than 20% of which are singletons. Sequenced: blood. All receptors derive from a young man with Graves' hyperthyroidism. The CDR3 runs from the conserved cysteine through the conserved F or W. The D gene is left open where the match is weak. Size values are once, few and many counts, or a class for expanded clones, and some rows have none.

J gene	D gene	clone size	V gene	CDR3 protein	CDR3 DNA
TRBJ2-4	TRBD1	many	TRBV6-1	CASSRPGQGASIQYF	TGTGCCAGCAGCCGCCCGGGACAGGGGGCGAGCATTCAGTACTTC
TRBJ1-2	.	.	TRBV3-1	CASSPGPTNYGYTF	TGTGCCAGCAGCCCGGGACCAACTAACTATGGCTACACCTTC
TRBJ2-5	TRBD2	many	TRBV12-3/TRBV12-4	CASSLSRMGLAAETQYF	TGTGCCAGCAGTTTGTCACGAATGGGACTAGCGGCGGAGACCCAGTACTTC
TRBJ2-2	TRBD1	many	TRBV12-3/TRBV12-4	CASSPRQGVYAGELFF	TGTGCCAGCAGCCCTCGACAGGGTGTTTACGCCGGGGAGCTGTTTTTT
TRBJ1-2	TRBD1	many	TRBV9	CASSSTFVGGAYGYTF	TGTGCCAGCAGCTCGACCTTCGTAGGGGGCGCCTATGGCTACACCTTC
TRBJ1-2	.	many	TRBV2	CASRGFNYGYTF	TGTGCCAGCAGAGGCTTTAACTATGGCTACACCTTC
TRBJ2-7	TRBD1	few	TRBV10-2	CASSESETGAYEQYF	TGCGCCAGCAGTGAGTCTGAGACAGGGGCTTACGAGCAGTACTTC
TRBJ1-1	.	many	TRBV6-2/TRBV6-3	CASNRPTHRDTEAFF	TGTGCCAGCAACCGCCCCACCCATCGGGACACTGAAGCTTTCTTT
TRBJ2-7	.	many	TRBV28	CASSLSSTGLGEQYF	TGTGCCAGCAGTTTATCTTCGACCGGATTGGGGGAGCAGTACTTC
TRBJ1-5	.	.	TRBV30	CAWSVEQKYSNQPQHF	TGTGCCTGGAGTGTAGAACAGAAGTATAGCAATCAGCCCCAGCATTTT
TRBJ2-7	.	many	TRBV20-1	CSASSNKPGPYEQYF	TGCAGTGCTAGCAGTAACAAACCTGGCCCCTACGAGCAGTACTTC
TRBJ2-5	TRBD2	few	TRBV20-1	CSASGLAGAPQETQYF	TGCAGTGCTAGTGGACTAGCGGGGGCCCCTCAAGAGACCCAGTACTTC
TRBJ1-5	TRBD1	many	TRBV20-1	CSARGHGQGRPQHF	TGCAGTGCTAGAGGCCATGGACAGGGGAGGCCCCAGCATTTT
TRBJ2-4	TRBD2	.	TRBV27	CASSLKAIGRNIQYF	TGTGCCAGCAGTTTGAAGGCTATCGGGAGGAACATTCAGTACTTC
TRBJ1-1	.	.	TRBV6-5	CASSSAGPPGDTEAFF	TGTGCCAGCAGTTCTGCGGGACCCCCCGGGGACACTGAAGCTTTCTTT
TRBJ1-2	TRBD1	many	TRBV2	CASSDRGPGYTF	TGTGCCAGCAGTGACAGGGGGCCGGGCTACACCTTC
TRBJ1-1	.	.	TRBV18	CASLEAFPSNTEAFF	TGTGCCAGCTTAGAGGCGTTCCCCTCGAACACTGAAGCTTTCTTT
TRBJ1-1	.	few	TRBV13	CASSSDHTEAFF	TGTGCCAGCAGCTCCGACCACACTGAAGCTTTCTTT
TRBJ2-7	.	many	TRBV12-3/TRBV12-4	CASSLELQGEQYF	TGTGCCAGCAGTTTGGAGCTCCAGGGCGAGCAGTACTTC
TRBJ1-1	.	.	TRBV28	CASSPQPSENTEAFF	TGTGCCAGCAGCCCCCAGCCGTCAGAAAACACTGAAGCTTTCTTT
TRBJ1-5	.	many	TRBV28	CASTTPGGLVQPQHF	TGTGCCAGCACCACCCCTGGGGGTCTCGTTCAGCCCCAGCATTTT
TRBJ1-1	.	many	TRBV28	CASEARLNTEAFF	TGTGCCAGTGAGGCGAGGTTGAACACTGAAGCTTTCTTT
TRBJ2-5	.	.	TRBV9	CASSVGGREVETQYF	TGTGCCAGCAGCGTAGGGGGAAGGGAAGTGGAGACCCAGTACTTC
TRBJ1-6	.	many	TRBV6-1	CASSDRELLSLHF	TGTGCCAGCAGCGACCGGGAGCTTCTATCCCTCCACTTT
TRBJ2-2	.	many	TRBV12-3/TRBV12-4	CASREVSGLFF	TGTGCCAGCAGAGAGGTGTCGGGGCTGTTTTTT
TRBJ2-5	TRBD2	.	TRBV2	CASRASGLADLRTQYF	TGTGCCAGCAGAGCCTCGGGACTAGCGGACCTAAGGACCCAGTACTTC
TRBJ2-5	.	few	TRBV18	CASSPARSGTQYF	TGTGCCAGCTCACCAGCCAGATCCGGGACCCAGTACTTC
TRBJ1-5	.	many	TRBV12-3/TRBV12-4	CASSFSGDSNQPQHF	TGTGCCAGCAGTTTCTCAGGGGATAGCAATCAGCCCCAGCATTTT
TRBJ1-2	.	many	TRBV6-5	CASSYSEINYGYTF	TGTGCCAGCAGTTACTCGGAAATAAACTATGGCTACACCTTC
TRBJ2-7	.	many	TRBV2	CASSLSGDHEQYF	TGTGCCAGCAGCCTGTCAGGGGACCACGAGCAGTACTTC
TRBJ2-5	.	many	TRBV6-5	CASSYSSWETQYF	TGTGCCAGCAGTTACTCGTCTTGGGAGACCCAGTACTTC
TRBJ2-5	.	.	TRBV28	CASSYLSDPQETQYF	TGTGCCAGCAGTTATCTAAGTGACCCTCAAGAGACCCAGTACTTC